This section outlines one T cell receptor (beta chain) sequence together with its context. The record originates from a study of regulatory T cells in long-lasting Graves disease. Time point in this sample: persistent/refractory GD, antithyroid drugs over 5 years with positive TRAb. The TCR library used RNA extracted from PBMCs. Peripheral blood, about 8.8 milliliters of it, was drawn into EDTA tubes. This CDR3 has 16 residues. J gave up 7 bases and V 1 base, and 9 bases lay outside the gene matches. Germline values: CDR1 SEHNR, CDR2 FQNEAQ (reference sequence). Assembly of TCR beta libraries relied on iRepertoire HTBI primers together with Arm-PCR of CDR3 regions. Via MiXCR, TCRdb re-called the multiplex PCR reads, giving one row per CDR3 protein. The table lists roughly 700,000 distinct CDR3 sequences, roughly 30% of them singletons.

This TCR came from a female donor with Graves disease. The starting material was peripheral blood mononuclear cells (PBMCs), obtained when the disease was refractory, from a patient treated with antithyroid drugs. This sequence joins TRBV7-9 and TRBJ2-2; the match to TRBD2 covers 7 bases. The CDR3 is CASSLVARREFGELFF. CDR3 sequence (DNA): TGTGCCAGCAGCTTAGTAGCCCGGCGGGAGTTCGGGGAGCTGTTTTTT.